The 17 T cell receptor beta chains listed next were all sequenced from one sample in a study of early T cells in non-severe SARS-CoV-2 infection. A single record per CDR3 protein comes from TCRdb applying MiXCR to the 5' RACE reads. The sample contains roughly 67,000 distinct CDR3 sequences, roughly an eighth of which appear only once. The sequenced sample consisted of whole blood. All receptors derive from an adult who was a healthcare worker with PCR-confirmed SARS-CoV-2 infection or an uninfected control (not recorded which).

This clonotype was detected only a few times. The chain recombines TRBV7-9 with TRBJ1-3, with no clear D. The CDR3 has 14 amino acids. The V gene's germline CDR1 is SEHNR and CDR2 FQNEAQ (reference sequence). Trimming removed 0 bases at V and 0 bases at J, with 3 bases between. The CDR3 region has the DNA TGTGCCAGCAGCTTAGCCCTCTCTGGAAACACCATATATTTT. This codes for CASSLALSGNTIYF.

V and J are TRBV20-1 and TRBJ2-3, with 13 bases matching TRBD2. Germline-derived CDR1 and CDR2 are DFQATT and SNEGSKA (reference sequence). Trimming cost V 4 bases and J 3 bases; bases outside gene matches: 16. The CDR3 has 19 amino acids. CDR3: CSAMHFDELAGGYTDTQYF. The CDR3, as DNA: TGCAGTGCTATGCACTTTGATGAACTAGCGGGGGGGTATACAGATACGCAGTATTTT.

The gene calls are TRBV7-6 and TRBJ2-7; D possibly corresponds to TRBD1 (6 bases). The CDR3 is made up of 17 amino acids. Trimming removed 1 base at V and 7 bases at J, with 23 bases between. Germline CDR1 and CDR2: SGHVS and FNYEAQ. CDR3 residues: CASSLEGYRDRRKEQYF. The CDR3 coding sequence is TGTGCCAGCAGCTTAGAAGGATACCGAGACAGGAGAAAAGAGCAGTACTTC.

This clonotype showed up many times. V gene TRBV7-2 combines with J gene TRBJ2-7; 8 bases agree with TRBD2. The germline gives CDR1 SGHTA, CDR2 FQGNSA. Trimming took 0 bases from V and 4 from J; bases not matched to a gene: 2. The length of the CDR3 is 14 residues. The CDR3 nucleotides read TGTGCCAGCAGCTTAGCCGGGGGGGAGTACGAGCAGTACTTC. It yields the protein CASSLAGGEYEQYF. The variable domain in full, with the rest retrieved from reference TRBV7-2 and TRBJ2-7, is GAGVSQSPSNKVTEKGKDVELRCDPISGHTALYWYRQSLGQGLEFLIYFQGNSAPDKSGLPSDRFSAERTGGSVSTLTIQRTQQEDSAVYLCASSLAGGEYEQYFGPGTRLTVT.

This clonotype has more than one count but fewer than ten. This chain uses TRBV5-1 with TRBJ2-7, with 8 bases fitting TRBD1. The CDR3 loop spans 17 amino acids. Unmatched junction bases numbered 13, after V lost 3 bases and J lost 2 bases. Germline V lookup: CDR1 SGHRS, CDR2 YFSETQ. DNA of the CDR3: TGCGCCAGCAGCTCCGGGACAGGACCCTGGGGGACCTACGAGCAGTACTTC. It encodes CASSSGTGPWGTYEQYF.

This rearrangement joins TRBV29-1 to TRBJ1-2; no clear D gene. Germline CDR1 is SQVTM and CDR2 is ANQGSEA. The CDR3 spans 13 residues. The V end lost 3 bases, the J end lost 6 bases, and 14 bases lay between the germline ends. The CDR3 DNA is TGCAGCGTTGATCAGGTGGAGGTAAATGGCTACACCTTC. Translated: CSVDQVEVNGYTF.

The V gene is TRBV12-3 or TRBV12-4, the J gene TRBJ2-3, with unresolved D. Trimming stripped 6 bases from V and 1 base from J, with 8 bases between. The CDR3 runs 13 residues. The CDR3 DNA sequence: TGTGCCAGCAGGCTCCCGGGCACAGATACGCAGTATTTT. This gives the protein CASRLPGTDTQYF.

The J gene is TRBJ1-3, the V gene TRBV9; TRBD1 is a possible D gene (5 bases). The V and J ends lost 1 base and 0 bases respectively, with 14 bases between them. Germline CDR1 is SGDLS and CDR2 is YYNGEE. This CDR3 is built from 17 residues. This CDR3 reads CASSVYSDSSSGNTIYF. The CDR3 DNA reads TGTGCCAGCAGCGTATATTCCGACAGCTCCTCTGGAAACACCATATATTTT.

The V call is TRBV9, the J call TRBJ2-7, with TRBD1 matching 9 bases. Germline trimming cut 1 base from V and 6 bases from J; bases unmatched to any gene: 8. The CDR3 is made up of 15 amino acids. Looked up from germline, CDR1 is SGDLS and CDR2 is YYNGEE. CDR3 DNA sequence: TGTGCCAGCAGCGTATGCCGGGACAGGGCCTGCGAGCAGTACTTC. It yields the protein CASSVCRDRACEQYF. Complete variable domain (other parts from reference TRBV9 and TRBJ2-7): DSGVTQTPKHLITATGQRVTLRCSPRSGDLSVYWYQQSLDQGLQFLIQYYNGEERAKGNILERFSAQQFPDLHSELNLSSLELGDSALYFCASSVCRDRACEQYFGPGTRLTVT.

This clonotype came up a few times. V and J are TRBV7-2 and TRBJ2-7, with D possibly TRBD1 on 5 matching bases. The CDR3 covers 14 residues. CDR1 is SGHTA, CDR2 FQGNSA, per germline. Trimming took 5 bases from V and 3 from J, leaving 14 bases between them. CDR3 loop: CASSTRQLFYEQYF. CDR3 in DNA: TGTGCCAGCAGCACGAGACAGCTCTTCTACGAGCAGTACTTC.

This chain uses TRBV30 with TRBJ2-5; 7 nucleotides align to TRBD1. The CDR3 runs 17 residues. The V and J ends lost 7 bases and 1 base, in that order; junction bases with no gene match: 18. CDR1 GTSNPN and CDR2 SVGIG come from the germline V gene (reference sequence). CDR3 sequence: CALGKGAKPAGQETQYF. The DNA of the CDR3 is TGTGCCTTGGGGAAGGGGGCGAAACCCGCTGGCCAAGAGACCCAGTACTTC.

This clonotype turned up a few times. The rearrangement uses TRBV11-2 and TRBJ2-3; D call uncertain. CDR1 and CDR2 (germline): SGHAT, FQNNGV. Trimming shortened V by 2 bases and J by 0 bases, and 12 bases separated the two germline ends. This CDR3 is 16 amino acids long. CDR3 region: CASSLISTASTDTQYF. The CDR3 region has the DNA TGTGCCAGCAGCTTAATCTCCACAGCAAGCACAGATACGCAGTATTTT.

This clonotype was observed many times. The rearrangement joins TRBV7-8 to TRBJ2-3; D tentatively fits TRBD1 or TRBD2 (6 bases each). Trimming shortened V by 1 base and J by 1 base, and 15 bases separated the two germline ends. CDR3 size: 17 residues. The germline gives CDR1 SGHVS, CDR2 FQNEAQ. CDR3 in amino acids: CASSLGRGTGGTDTQYF. The CDR3 DNA is TGTGCCAGCAGCTTAGGAAGGGGGACGGGGGGCACAGATACGCAGTATTTT.

This clonotype was picked up a small number of times. This sequence joins TRBV20-1 and TRBJ2-3, with 9 bases aligning to TRBD2. The CDR3 runs 14 residues. Germline V gene lookup returns CDR1 DFQATT and CDR2 SNEGSKA (reference sequence). The junction had 6 bases not matched to a gene; V was cut back by 6 bases and J by 2 bases. The CDR3 nucleotides read TGCAGTGCGTCGACTAGCGGAAACACAGATACGCAGTATTTT. Amino acids: CSASTSGNTDTQYF.

This clonotype appeared many times. The rearrangement joins TRBV7-9 to TRBJ2-1, with 9 bases identical to TRBD2. Germline V gene data show CDR1 as SEHNR and CDR2 as FQNEAQ (reference sequence). The CDR3 totals 19 residues. J gave up 0 bases and V 1 base, and 10 bases lay outside the gene matches. CDR3 residues: CASSLDPPLAGASYNEQFF. CDR3 nucleotides: TGTGCCAGCAGCTTAGACCCCCCCTTAGCGGGGGCCTCCTACAATGAGCAGTTCTTC.

This clonotype was seen only a few times. The gene calls are TRBV5-5 and TRBJ1-5; a possible D gene is TRBD1 (6 bases). Per the germline V gene, CDR1 is SGHKS and CDR2 is YYEKEE (reference sequence). CDR3 size: 15 residues. V gave up 0 bases and J gave up 7 bases, with 14 bases separating them. The CDR3 DNA is TGTGCCAGCAGCTTGGCCGGGACCCAGGGGCAGCCCCAGCATTTT. Residues: CASSLAGTQGQPQHF.

This clonotype appeared a few times. The chain is built from TRBV9 and TRBJ2-7; D is unclear. This CDR3 region has 14 residues. Germline lookup yields CDR1 SGDLS and CDR2 YYNGEE. Trimming removed 0 bases from V and 4 bases from J, with 11 bases in between. CDR3 DNA: TGTGCCAGCAGCGTAGTCGGAGCGAGTTACGAGCAGTACTTC. Translated, it gives CASSVVGASYEQYF.